A single sample gave rise to the 19 T cell receptor beta chains below, sequenced in a study of T cell repertoires in cytomegalovirus infection. The antigens these receptors bind are not known. From the reads, TCRdb called clonotypes with MiXCR, one entry per CDR3 protein. The sample comprises around 900,000 distinct CDR3 sequences, around 29% of which are singletons, and around 15% rests with the top ten. Material: cultured CD8+ T cells from PBMCs, obtained from culture after CMV antigen stimulation. The receptors here all came from a human donor in good health (CMV status not recorded). Some clones in this sample may be carry-over from other donors' samples.

J is TRBJ2-7 and V is TRBV6-1, with D maybe TRBD1 (5 bases). The germline V gene has CDR1 MNHNS and CDR2 SASEGT. The CDR3 runs 12 residues. The ends were cut back, 5 bases at V and 1 base at J, with 6 bases in the middle. CDR3 residues: CASSRQSYEQYV. In DNA, the CDR3 is TGTGCCAGCAGTCGACAGTCCTACGAGCAGTACGTC.

This clonotype was counted at least ten times. Written as DNA, the CDR3 is TGTGCCAGCAGCCCAGACAGGGCGGACACTGAAGCTTTCTTT. This sequence encodes CASSPDRADTEAFF. This rearrangement joins TRBV7-6 to TRBJ1-1, with 7 bases that match TRBD1. This CDR3 contains 14 residues. Germline values: CDR1 SGHVS, CDR2 FNYEAQ. V lost 5 bases, J lost 3 bases, and 6 bases stayed unmatched.

This clonotype was seen at least ten times. The V gene is TRBV7-8, the J gene TRBJ2-5; D is ambiguous. Germline CDR1 reads SGHVS; CDR2 reads FQNEAQ. The CDR3 length is 16 residues. Trimming took off 2 bases at V and 0 bases at J, with 13 bases between the two ends. The CDR3 nucleotides are TGTGCCAGCAGCTTAAGTATAGGGCGTTACCAAGAGACCCAGTACTTC. Protein product: CASSLSIGRYQETQYF.

This clonotype has only a few counts. The chain employs TRBV27 and TRBJ2-1; D is unresolved. CDR1 is MNHEY and CDR2 is SMNVEV in the germline V gene (reference sequence). The CDR3 runs to 13 residues. V dropped 5 bases and J dropped 7 bases, with 12 bases sitting between them. CDR3 sequence reads: CASSLPIGNEQFF. In nucleotides, the CDR3 is TGTGCCAGCAGTCTGCCAATAGGAAATGAGCAGTTCTTC.

This clonotype showed up just a few times. This chain connects TRBV2 to TRBJ2-7; D perhaps matches TRBD1 (7 bases). CDR3 size: 13 residues. V shed 3 bases and J shed 5 bases, with 11 bases lying between them. Germline CDR1 is SNHLY and CDR2 is FYNNEI. The CDR3 here is CASSDRGDHEQYF. CDR3 DNA: TGTGCCAGCAGTGACAGGGGGGACCACGAGCAGTACTTC.

This clonotype was counted a single time. The J gene is TRBJ1-5, the V gene TRBV18; the D is unclear. Germline V gene sequence: CDR1 KGHSH, CDR2 LQKENI. The CDR3 runs 14 residues. V lost 3 bases, J lost 10 bases, and 16 bases lay in between. CDR3 protein: CASSPRAALEPQHF. The CDR3 nucleotides are TGTGCCAGCTCACCGAGGGCAGCTTTGGAACCCCAGCATTTT.

This clonotype was counted once. The genes are TRBV5-6 and TRBJ1-2; TRBD1 might be the D (5 bases). Trimming left V 4 bases short and J 0 bases short, with 19 bases between. The CDR3 consists of 17 residues. Germline assignment: CDR1 SGHDT and CDR2 YYEEEE. The CDR3 is CASSSPVGGRANYGYTF. The DNA of the CDR3 is TGTGCCAGCAGCAGCCCGGTCGGGGGGAGAGCTAACTATGGCTACACCTTC.

The rearrangement joins TRBV6-2 or TRBV6-3 to TRBJ2-3; 7 nucleotides agree with TRBD2. The CDR3 has 15 amino acids. Germline V lookup: CDR1 MNHEY, CDR2 SVGEGT. V shed 1 base and J 3 bases; nucleotides not matched to a gene: 4. CDR3 amino acids: CASSYLELATDTQYF. In nucleotides, the CDR3 is TGTGCCAGCAGTTACTTGGAACTAGCGACAGATACGCAGTATTTT.

This chain uses TRBV5-1 with TRBJ2-3; possibly TRBD1 for D (6 bases). The germline V gene has CDR1 SGHRS and CDR2 YFSETQ. CDR3 length: 15 amino acids. With 2 bases removed from V and 4 bases from J, the gap between germline ends came to 14 bases. The CDR3 coding sequence is TGCGCCAGCAGCTTCAGGGGTGGTGTGGCAGATACGCAGTATTTT. It specifies CASSFRGGVADTQYF.

The chain links TRBV10-3 to TRBJ2-7; 7 positions match TRBD1. The CDR3 is 15 amino acids. The junction had 8 bases not matched to a gene; V was cut back by 2 bases and J by 4 bases. CDR1 and CDR2 from the germline V gene are ENHRY and SYGVKD. In nucleotides, the CDR3 is TGTGCCATCAGTGAGGGGACAGCCAGCTCATACGAGCAGTACGTC. Translated: CAISEGTASSYEQYV.

This clonotype was recorded a few times. The chain employs TRBV7-9 and TRBJ2-7; D gene ambiguous. The CDR3 has 15 amino acids. CDR1 SEHNR and CDR2 FQNEAQ come from the germline V gene (reference sequence). V was pared by 5 bases and J by 7 bases, with 21 bases between. CDR3 nucleotides: TGTGCCAGCAGCCCCGACAACCCAGAGTACGAGGAGCAGTACTTC. Protein sequence: CASSPDNPEYEEQYF.

The chain combines TRBV15 with TRBJ1-6; D possibly corresponds to TRBD1 (5 bases). Per germline, CDR1 LNHNV and CDR2 YYDKDF (reference sequence). The V end lost 0 bases, the J end lost 10 bases, and 13 bases lay between the germline ends. The CDR3 totals 15 residues. This chain's CDR3 is CATSRDRAGGSPLHF. The CDR3, as DNA: TGTGCCACCAGCAGAGACAGGGCCGGCGGCTCACCCCTCCACTTT.

This clonotype was detected only a few times. The gene calls are TRBV6-2 or TRBV6-3 and TRBJ2-2, with D maybe TRBD1 (5 bases). CDR1 is MNHEY and CDR2 is SVGEGT in the germline V gene. This CDR3 region has 16 residues. Trimming took off 4 bases at V and 6 bases at J, with 18 bases between the two ends. Written as DNA, the CDR3 is TGTGCCAGCAGTTCACCAGGGTCATGGGTGTCCGGGGAGCTGTTTTTT. As protein: CASSSPGSWVSGELFF.

The chain couples TRBV4-3 to TRBJ2-4; D may match TRBD1 or TRBD2 (5 bases each). Germline CDR1 and CDR2: LGHNA and YSLEER. The CDR3 spans 16 residues. The germline V and J ends were trimmed by 0 bases and 0 bases, with 9 bases remaining between them. The CDR3 DNA sequence: TGCGCCAGCAGCCAAGATGCTGGGGGAGCCAAAAACATTCAGTACTTC. Protein: CASSQDAGGAKNIQYF.

This clonotype was picked up many times. The V call is TRBV7-8, the J call TRBJ1-1, with 7 bases lining up with TRBD1. CDR3 length: 18 amino acids. V shed 4 bases, J shed 4 bases, and the junction held 18 bases outside the gene matches. The germline CDR1 and CDR2 sequences are SGHVS and FQNEAQ. The CDR3 sequence: CASSWIYRGRGLPTEAFF. The DNA of the CDR3 is TGTGCCAGCAGCTGGATATACAGGGGAAGGGGTTTACCCACTGAAGCTTTCTTT.

This clonotype appeared a single time. This chain connects TRBV6-6 to TRBJ2-2, with 9 bases matching TRBD1. This CDR3 region has 16 residues. Trimming removed 6 bases from V and 5 bases from J; junction bases left unmatched: 10. Germline CDR1 MNHNY, CDR2 SVGAGI (reference sequence). Here the CDR3 DNA reads TGTGCCAGCAGGGCTCCGGGACAGGGTTTTACCGGGGAGCTGTTTTTT. Translated: CASRAPGQGFTGELFF.

Only a few counts were recorded for this clonotype. The rearrangement joins TRBV12-3 or TRBV12-4 to TRBJ2-3; 10 bases line up with TRBD1. J gave up 8 bases and V 3 bases, and 5 bases lay outside the gene matches. The CDR3 runs to 14 residues. In DNA form, the CDR3 reads TGTGCCAGCAGTTTGACAGGGGGCTGGGGTACGCAGTATTTT. Its protein is CASSLTGGWGTQYF.

The chain carries TRBV7-6 and TRBJ2-5, with 7 nucleotides matching TRBD2. Germline-derived CDR1 and CDR2 are SGHVS and FNYEAQ. There are 14 residues in the CDR3. V gave up 6 bases and J gave up 2 bases; unmatched junction bases: 6. The CDR3 protein is CASSFLAEQETQYF. In DNA, the CDR3 is TGTGCCAGCAGTTTTCTAGCGGAACAAGAGACCCAGTACTTC.

This chain uses TRBV7-9 with TRBJ1-2; TRBD1 aligns across 7 bases. Per the germline V gene, CDR1 is SEHNR and CDR2 is FQNEAQ (reference sequence). The V and J ends lost 3 bases and 3 bases, in that order; junction bases with no gene match: 4. This CDR3 is built from 14 residues. The DNA for the CDR3 is TGTGCCAGCAGCTTGAAGGGGGCGGACTATGGCTACACCTTC. Its translation is CASSLKGADYGYTF.